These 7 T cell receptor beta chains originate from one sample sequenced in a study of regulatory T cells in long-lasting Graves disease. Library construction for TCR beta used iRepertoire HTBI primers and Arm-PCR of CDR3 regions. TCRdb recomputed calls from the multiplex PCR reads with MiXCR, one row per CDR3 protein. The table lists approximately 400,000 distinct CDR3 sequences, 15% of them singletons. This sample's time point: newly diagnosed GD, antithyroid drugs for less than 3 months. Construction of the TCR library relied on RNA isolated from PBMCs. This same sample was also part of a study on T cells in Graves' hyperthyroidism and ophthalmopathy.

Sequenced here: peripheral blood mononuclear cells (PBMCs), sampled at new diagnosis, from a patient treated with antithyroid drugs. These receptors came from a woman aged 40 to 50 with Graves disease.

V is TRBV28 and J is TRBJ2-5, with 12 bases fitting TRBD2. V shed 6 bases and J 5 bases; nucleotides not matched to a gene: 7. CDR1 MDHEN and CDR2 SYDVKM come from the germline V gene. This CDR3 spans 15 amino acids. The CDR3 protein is CASRGTSGLSETQYF. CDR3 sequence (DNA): TGTGCCAGCAGGGGGACTAGCGGGCTCTCGGAGACCCAGTACTTC.

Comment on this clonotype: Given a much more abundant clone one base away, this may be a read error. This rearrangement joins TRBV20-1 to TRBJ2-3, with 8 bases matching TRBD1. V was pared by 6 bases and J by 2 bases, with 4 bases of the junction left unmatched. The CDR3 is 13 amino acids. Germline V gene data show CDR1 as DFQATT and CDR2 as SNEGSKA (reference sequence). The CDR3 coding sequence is TGCAGTGCGGGGACAGGTGTCACAGATACGCAGTATTTT. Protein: CSAGTGVTDTQYF.

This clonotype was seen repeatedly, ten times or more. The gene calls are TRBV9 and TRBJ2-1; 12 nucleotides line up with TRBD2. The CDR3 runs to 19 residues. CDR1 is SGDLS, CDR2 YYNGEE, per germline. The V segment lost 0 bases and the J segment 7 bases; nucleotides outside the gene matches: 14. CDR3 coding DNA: TGTGCCAGCAGCGTAGTCCCCCCCCTAGCGGGAGGGATGGAAAATGAGCAGTTCTTC. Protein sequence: CASSVVPPLAGGMENEQFF.

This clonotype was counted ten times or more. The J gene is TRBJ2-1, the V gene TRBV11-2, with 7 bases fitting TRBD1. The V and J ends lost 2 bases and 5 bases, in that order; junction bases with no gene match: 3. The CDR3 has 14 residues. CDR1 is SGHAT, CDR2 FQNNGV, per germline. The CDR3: CASSLLTGDNEQFF. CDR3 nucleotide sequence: TGTGCCAGCAGCTTACTTACAGGGGACAATGAGCAGTTCTTC.

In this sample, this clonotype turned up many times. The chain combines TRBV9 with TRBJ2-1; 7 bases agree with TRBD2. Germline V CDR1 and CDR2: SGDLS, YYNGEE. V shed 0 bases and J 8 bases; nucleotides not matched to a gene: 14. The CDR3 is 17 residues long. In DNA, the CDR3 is TGTGCCAGCAGCGTAGGGCCCCCAGGGCTAGCGGTATATGAGCAGTTCTTC. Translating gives CASSVGPPGLAVYEQFF.

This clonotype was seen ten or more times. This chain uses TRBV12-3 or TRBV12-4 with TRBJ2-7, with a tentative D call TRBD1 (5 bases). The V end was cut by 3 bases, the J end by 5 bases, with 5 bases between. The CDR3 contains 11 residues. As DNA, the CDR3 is TGTGCCAGCAGTTTCAGGGACGAGCAGTACTTC. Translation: CASSFRDEQYF.

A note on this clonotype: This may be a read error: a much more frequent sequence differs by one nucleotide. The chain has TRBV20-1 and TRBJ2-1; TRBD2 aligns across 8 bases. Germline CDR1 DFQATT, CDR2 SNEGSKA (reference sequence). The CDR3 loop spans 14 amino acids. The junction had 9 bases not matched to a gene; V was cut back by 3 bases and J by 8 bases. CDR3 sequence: CSARDGRADDEQFF. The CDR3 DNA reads TGCAGTGCTAGGGACGGGAGGGCCGACGATGAGCAGTTCTTC.